This passage covers 20 T cell receptor beta chains from one sample sequenced in a study of control samples from healthy donors and cancer patients (dated by TCRdb to 2019 to 2021). The library was made by the immunoSEQ multiplex PCR assay. TCRdb provides this immuneACCESS table in a form limited to in-frame rearrangements. Some clones are lacking; in checked studies, under half of them reflect an unresolved V gene, and why the rest are absent is not known. The sample table holds around 200,000 clones, of which 85% to 95% were seen once. The ten largest clones add up to roughly 1.6% of the sample. The sequencing sample was made of blood. The receptors come from a man aged 45-60 years in good health.

The rearrangement joins TRBV5-1 to TRBJ1-5, with D unclear. Germline lookup yields CDR1 SGHRS and CDR2 YFSETQ. V lost 0 bases and J 5 bases, leaving 12 bases between the germline ends. This CDR3 spans 15 amino acids. The DNA of the CDR3 is TGCGCCAGCAGCTTGGGTGTAGGCGGAGATCAGCCCCAGCATTTT. Its protein is CASSLGVGGDQPQHF.

The CDR3: CASRLFGAGNEKLFF. CDR3 DNA sequence: TGTGCCAGCAGGCTGTTCGGGGCGGGGAATGAAAAACTGTTTTTT. This sequence joins TRBV27 and TRBJ1-4, with a tentative D call TRBD1 (5 bases). The length of the CDR3 is 15 residues. With 6 bases removed from V and 5 bases from J, the gap between germline ends came to 16 bases. Germline CDR1 reads MNHEY; CDR2 reads SMNVEV (reference sequence).

The J gene is TRBJ2-5, the V gene TRBV19, with D uncertain. Trimming pared 6 bases from V and 4 bases from J, leaving 12 bases between. CDR3 length: 13 residues. Germline CDR1 and CDR2: LNHDA and SQIVND (reference sequence). This CDR3 is CASSITLPETQYF. The CDR3 coding sequence is TGTGCCAGTAGCATCACCCTCCCAGAGACCCAGTACTTC.

This clone appeared a single time. The chain uses TRBV6-4 and TRBJ1-1; possibly TRBD1 for D (6 bases). Trimming stripped 6 bases from V and 4 bases from J, with 15 bases between. There are 14 residues in the CDR3. Germline CDR1 is MRHNA and CDR2 is SNTAGT. CDR3 in amino acids: CASSAETGPTEAFF. The DNA of the CDR3 is TGTGCCAGCAGCGCAGAAACAGGGCCCACTGAAGCTTTCTTT.

This chain's CDR3 is CASSEWGGRTDYGYTF. CDR3 DNA sequence: TGTGCCAGCAGTGAATGGGGGGGCCGGACGGATTATGGCTACACCTTC. V usage is TRBV2 and J usage is TRBJ1-2, with TRBD1 as a possible D gene (6 bases). The CDR3 sequence is 16 residues long. CDR1 and CDR2 from the germline V gene are SNHLY and FYNNEI. Trimming removed 2 bases at V and 5 bases at J, with 18 bases between.

V usage is TRBV5-1 and J usage is TRBJ1-2; no firm D call. The germline gives CDR1 SGHRS, CDR2 YFSETQ. This CDR3 is 11 amino acids long. V was trimmed by 7 bases and J by 2 bases, leaving 6 bases between them. CDR3 in amino acids: CASRENYGYTF. For the CDR3, the DNA is TGCGCCAGCCGAGAAAACTATGGCTACACCTTC.

This chain joins TRBV29-1 and TRBJ1-1; no clear D. Germline V gene sequence: CDR1 SQVTM, CDR2 ANQGSEA. CDR3 size: 13 residues. The V gene lost 7 bases and the J gene lost 2 bases, with 14 bases spanning the gap. CDR3 sequence: CSASFTVNTEAFF. DNA for the CDR3: TGCAGCGCCTCATTCACAGTTAACACTGAAGCTTTCTTT.

Comments on this clone: Other DNA sequences within the sample encode an identical CDR3. V gene TRBV6-5 combines with J gene TRBJ2-3; 9 bases fit TRBD1. The germline CDR1 and CDR2 sequences are MNHEY and SVGAGI. The CDR3 runs to 14 residues. The J segment lost 3 bases and the V segment lost 6 bases, leaving 4 bases of the junction unmatched. The CDR3 region has the DNA TGTGCCAGCAGCCTGGGACAGGGAACAGATACGCAGTATTTT. Protein: CASSLGQGTDTQYF.

This clone was counted once. V is TRBV5-1 and J is TRBJ2-7; TRBD2 matches 7 bases. The V gene's germline CDR1 is SGHRS and CDR2 YFSETQ. The CDR3 is 10 amino acids. The CDR3 DNA reads as TGCGCAAACCCGGGAGGTGAGCAGTACGTC. It encodes CANPGGEQYV.

V gene TRBV9 combines with J gene TRBJ1-3; D call uncertain. The CDR3 is 13 amino acids. V lost 3 bases, J lost 1 base, and 5 bases lay in between. Germline CDR1 reads SGDLS; CDR2 reads YYNGEE. The CDR3 region has the DNA TGTGCCAGCAGCGCCTTTTCTGGAAACACCATATATTTT. Residues: CASSAFSGNTIYF.

The V and J genes are TRBV18 and TRBJ2-7; no clear D gene. This CDR3 is built from 14 residues. Germline CDR1 and CDR2: KGHSH and LQKENI. The V end lost 3 bases, the J end lost 3 bases, and 12 bases lay between the germline ends. This CDR3 reads CASSPTTARYEQYV. For the CDR3, the DNA is TGTGCCAGCTCACCTACTACGGCTCGCTACGAGCAGTACGTC.

This clone has just one count. J is TRBJ2-7 and V is TRBV27, with 8 bases fitting TRBD1. The germline V gene has CDR1 MNHEY and CDR2 SMNVEV (reference sequence). Losses at the gene ends were 4 bases for V and 6 bases for J; bases not matched to a gene: 8. The CDR3 contains 14 residues. CDR3 loop: CASSSTGGTLEQYF. The CDR3 DNA reads as TGTGCCAGCAGTTCAACAGGGGGGACTCTCGAGCAGTACTTC.

The count of this clone is one. The chain recombines TRBV7-2 with TRBJ2-7; D is uncertain. Trimming pared 5 bases from V and 5 bases from J, leaving 7 bases between. This CDR3 region has 11 residues. CDR1 is SGHTA, CDR2 FQGNSA, per germline. Here the CDR3 DNA reads TGTGCCAGCAGCATCGGGCACGAGCAGTACTTC. Protein sequence: CASSIGHEQYF.

DNA for the CDR3: TGTGCCAGCTCACCCGCGAGGCGAGAAAAACTGTTTTTT. Translation: CASSPARREKLFF. The V and J genes are TRBV18 and TRBJ1-4; D uncertain. Germline V gene lookup returns CDR1 KGHSH and CDR2 LQKENI. V lost 3 bases to trimming and J lost 8 bases, with 10 bases between them. The CDR3 contains 13 residues.

The chain carries TRBV5-5 and TRBJ1-2; TRBD1 is a possible D gene (6 bases). Germline-derived CDR1 and CDR2 are SGHKS and YYEKEE (reference sequence). The ends were cut back, 3 bases at V and 8 bases at J, with 17 bases in the middle. The CDR3 is 14 amino acids. The CDR3 bases are TGTGCCAGCAGCTCTACGTACAGGGTTCAAGGCTACACCTTC. Translated: CASSSTYRVQGYTF.

V is TRBV3-1 (or the pseudogene TRBV3-2) and J is TRBJ1-6; 7 positions match TRBD1. The trim removed 1 base at V and 7 bases at J, leaving 7 bases unmatched. The length of the CDR3 is 16 residues. Germline lookup yields CDR1 LGHDT and CDR2 YNNKEL (reference sequence). This CDR3 is CASSQVGTATNSPLHF. The CDR3, as DNA: TGTGCCAGCAGCCAAGTTGGGACAGCGACGAATTCACCCCTCCACTTT.

The chain combines TRBV11-2 with TRBJ2-3; TRBD1 is a possible D gene (5 bases). The CDR3 runs to 15 residues. With 2 bases removed from V and 6 bases from J, the gap between germline ends came to 15 bases. The germline CDR1 and CDR2 sequences are SGHAT and FQNNGV. CDR3 amino acids: CASSLIQGLGDTQYF. In DNA form, the CDR3 reads TGTGCCAGCAGCTTAATCCAGGGCCTAGGGGATACGCAGTATTTT.

The chain has TRBV7-2 and TRBJ1-5; D perhaps matches TRBD1 (6 bases). Germline CDR1 and CDR2: SGHTA and FQGNSA. Trimming removed 1 base from V and 4 bases from J, with 11 bases in between. The CDR3 length is 15 residues. The CDR3 protein is CASSLVRGGNQPQHF. The CDR3, as DNA: TGTGCCAGCAGCTTAGTCAGGGGTGGTAATCAGCCCCAGCATTTT.

This clone was observed once. This rearrangement joins TRBV7-2 to TRBJ1-2, with D perhaps matching TRBD1 (6 bases). The V gene's germline CDR1 is SGHTA and CDR2 FQGNSA. CDR3 size: 16 residues. V lost 3 bases to trimming and J lost 1 base, with 15 bases between them. The CDR3, as DNA: TGTGCCAGCAGCTTCCCCCAAGGGGGTATTAACTATGGCTACACCTTC. Amino acids: CASSFPQGGINYGYTF.

The chain is built from TRBV28 and TRBJ1-3, with TRBD1 as a possible D gene (5 bases). The CDR3 is made up of 15 amino acids. V was cut by 4 bases and J by 4 bases, with 14 bases left in between. Germline loops: CDR1 MDHEN, CDR2 SYDVKM. CDR3 protein: CASSSVGRDGNTIYF. The CDR3 DNA sequence: TGTGCCAGCAGTTCTGTCGGCAGGGACGGAAACACCATATATTTT.